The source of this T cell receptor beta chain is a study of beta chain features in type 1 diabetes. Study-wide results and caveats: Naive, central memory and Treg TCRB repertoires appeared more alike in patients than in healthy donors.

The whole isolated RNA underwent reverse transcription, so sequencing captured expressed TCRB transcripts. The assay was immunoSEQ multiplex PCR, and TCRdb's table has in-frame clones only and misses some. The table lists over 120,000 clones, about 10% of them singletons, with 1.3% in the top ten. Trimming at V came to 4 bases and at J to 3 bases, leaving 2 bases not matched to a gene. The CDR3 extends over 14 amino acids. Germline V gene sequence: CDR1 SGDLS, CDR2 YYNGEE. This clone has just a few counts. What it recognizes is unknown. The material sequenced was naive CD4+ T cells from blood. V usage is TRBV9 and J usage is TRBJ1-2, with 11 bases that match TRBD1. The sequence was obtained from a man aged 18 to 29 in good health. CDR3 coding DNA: TGTGCCAGCAGCTCGGGACAGGGGGACTATGGCTACACCTTC. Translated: CASSSGQGDYGYTF. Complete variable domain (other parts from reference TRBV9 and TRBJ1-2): DSGVTQTPKHLITATGQRVTLRCSPRSGDLSVYWYQQSLDQGLQFLIQYYNGEERAKGNILERFSAQQFPDLHSELNLSSLELGDSALYFCASSSGQGDYGYTFGSGTRLTVV.